The T cell receptor beta chain described here comes from a study of OX40 agonist ivuxolimab in advanced cancers. The wider study: At 0.01 to 10 mg/kg, ivuxolimab was administered intravenously to patients every 2 weeks. Eligibility rules accepted prior anti-PD-1, anti-PD-L1 or anti-CTLA-4 therapy, and 40% to 50% had some. Findings and limits, study-wide: Blood T cells, both CD4+ and CD8+, expanded clonally by week 6 at 0.1 to 3.0 mg/kg.

As regards this clone: Its antigen is unknown.

Assay: immunoSEQ multiplex PCR; the TCRdb copy retains only in-frame clones and omits some. The data contain under 60,000 clones, about 82% of them seen just once; the ten biggest clones take up roughly 4%. Germline CDR1 SGHRS, CDR2 YFSETQ. The CDR3 sequence is 17 residues long. V gave up 0 bases and J gave up 3 bases; unmatched junction bases: 6. The gene calls are TRBV5-1 and TRBJ2-3; 11 nucleotides agree with TRBD2. This receptor was taken from an adult with an advanced solid tumor such as melanoma, head and neck, liver or kidney cancer. Sequencing was performed on CD4+ or CD8+ T cells sorted from blood, taken in a trial of the OX40 agonist ivuxolimab. CDR3 region: CASSLAPASGGTDTQYF. The CDR3 bases are TGCGCCAGCAGCTTGGCCCCGGCTAGCGGGGGGACAGATACGCAGTATTTT.